The T cell receptor (beta chain) described here comes from a study of cytomegalovirus exposure and HLA in healthy donors. Primers: 60 Vbeta forward and 13 Jbeta reverse. Assay used: immunoSEQ multiplex PCR; TCRdb lists only in-frame clones, some missing. The data contain 150,000 to 200,000 clones, 80% to 90% of them singletons. Sequenced sample: PBMCs. This TCR was sampled from a man between 18 and 35 years old in good health and CMV-seronegative.

The CDR3 reads CASARPSSYNSPLHF. The CDR3 DNA is TGTGCCAGCGCCCGTCCGAGCTCCTATAATTCACCCCTCCACTTT. The V gene is TRBV7-8, the J gene TRBJ1-6, with D hard to call. Germline V gene data show CDR1 as SGHVS and CDR2 as FQNEAQ. Trimming took off 8 bases at V and 0 bases at J, with 11 bases between the two ends. The CDR3 runs 15 residues.